The entry below gives a single T cell receptor (beta chain) sequence along with its context. The data belong to a study of blood T cell repertoires in COVID-19. CDR3 length: 16 amino acids. V lost 6 bases, J lost 1 base, and 16 bases lay in between. Germline V gene sequence: CDR1 LNHDA, CDR2 SQIVND (reference sequence). Here immunoSEQ multiplex PCR was the method, and the copy in TCRdb shows in-frame clones only, minus some. Here the sample spans roughly 160,000 clones, roughly 87% being singletons. Recruits, aged about 18 to 90 years, lived in about two dozen US areas. The sequenced material came from PBMCs or T cells enriched from blood (not recorded which). This chain links TRBV19 with TRBJ2-1, with a tentative D call TRBD1 (6 bases). The receptor's source is a woman in her forties or fifties who had recovered from COVID-19. CDR3 nucleotide sequence: TGTGCCAGTAGCCCCCCCACAGGGCGGTCCTACAATGAGCAGTTCTTC. This translates into CASSPPTGRSYNEQFF.